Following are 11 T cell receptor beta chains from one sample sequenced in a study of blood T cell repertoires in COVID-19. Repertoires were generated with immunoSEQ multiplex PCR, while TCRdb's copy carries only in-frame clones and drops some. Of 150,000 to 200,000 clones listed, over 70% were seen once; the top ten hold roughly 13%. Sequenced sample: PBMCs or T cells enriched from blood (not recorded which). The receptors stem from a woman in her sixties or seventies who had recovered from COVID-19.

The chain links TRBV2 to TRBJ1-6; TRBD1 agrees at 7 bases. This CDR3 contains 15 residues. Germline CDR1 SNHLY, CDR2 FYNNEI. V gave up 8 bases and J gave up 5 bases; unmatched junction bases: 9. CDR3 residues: CASGPGQINNSPLHF. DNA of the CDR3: TGTGCCAGCGGACCGGGACAGATAAATAATTCACCCCTCCACTTT.

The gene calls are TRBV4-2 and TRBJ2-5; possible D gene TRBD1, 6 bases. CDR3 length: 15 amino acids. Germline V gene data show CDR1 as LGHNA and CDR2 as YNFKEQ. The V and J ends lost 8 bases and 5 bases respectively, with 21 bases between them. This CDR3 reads CASSTEWGDRETQYF. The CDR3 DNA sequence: TGTGCCAGCTCTACGGAGTGGGGCGACAGGGAGACCCAGTACTTC.

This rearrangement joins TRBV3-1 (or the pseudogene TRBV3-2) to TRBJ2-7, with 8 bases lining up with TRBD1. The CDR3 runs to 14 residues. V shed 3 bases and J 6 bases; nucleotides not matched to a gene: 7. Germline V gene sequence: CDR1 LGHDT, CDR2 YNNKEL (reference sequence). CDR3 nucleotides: TGTGCCAGCAGCCATAGTCAGGGGGCGGCCGAGCAGTACTTC. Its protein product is CASSHSQGAAEQYF.

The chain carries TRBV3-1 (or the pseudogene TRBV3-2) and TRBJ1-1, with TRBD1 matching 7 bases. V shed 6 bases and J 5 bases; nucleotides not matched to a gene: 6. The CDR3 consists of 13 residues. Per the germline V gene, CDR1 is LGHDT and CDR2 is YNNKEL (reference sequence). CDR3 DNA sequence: TGTGCCAGCAGAGTCGCAGGGGGGACTGAAGCTTTCTTT. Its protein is CASRVAGGTEAFF.

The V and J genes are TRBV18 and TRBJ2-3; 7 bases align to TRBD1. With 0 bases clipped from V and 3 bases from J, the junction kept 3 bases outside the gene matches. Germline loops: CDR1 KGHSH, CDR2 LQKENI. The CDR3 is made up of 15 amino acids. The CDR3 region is CASSPPARGTDTQYF. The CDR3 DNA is TGTGCCAGCTCACCACCAGCCAGGGGGACAGATACGCAGTATTTT.

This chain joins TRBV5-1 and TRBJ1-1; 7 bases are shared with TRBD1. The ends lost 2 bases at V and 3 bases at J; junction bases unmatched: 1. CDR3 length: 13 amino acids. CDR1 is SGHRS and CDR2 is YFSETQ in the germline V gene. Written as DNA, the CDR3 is TGCGCCAGCAGCTTTGACAGGGACACTGAAGCTTTCTTT. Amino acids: CASSFDRDTEAFF. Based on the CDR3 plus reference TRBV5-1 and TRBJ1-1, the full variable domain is KAGVTQTPRYLIKTRGQQVTLSCSPISGHRSVSWYQQTPGQGLQFLFEYFSETQRNKGNFPGRFSGRQFSNSRSEMNVSTLELGDSALYLCASSFDRDTEAFFGQGTRLTVV.

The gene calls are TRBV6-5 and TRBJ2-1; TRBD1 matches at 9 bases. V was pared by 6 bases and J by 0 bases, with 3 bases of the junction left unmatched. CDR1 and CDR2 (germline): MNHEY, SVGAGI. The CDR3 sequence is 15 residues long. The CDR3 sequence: CASRLDRGSYNEQFF. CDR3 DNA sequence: TGTGCCAGCAGGTTGGACAGGGGCTCCTACAATGAGCAGTTCTTC.

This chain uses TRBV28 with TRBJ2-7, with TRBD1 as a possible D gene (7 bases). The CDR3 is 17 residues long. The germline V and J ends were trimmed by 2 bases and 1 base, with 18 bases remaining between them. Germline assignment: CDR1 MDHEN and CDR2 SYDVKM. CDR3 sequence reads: CASSLGATGRRSYEQYF. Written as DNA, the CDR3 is TGTGCCAGCAGTTTAGGCGCGACAGGGAGGCGATCCTACGAGCAGTACTTC.

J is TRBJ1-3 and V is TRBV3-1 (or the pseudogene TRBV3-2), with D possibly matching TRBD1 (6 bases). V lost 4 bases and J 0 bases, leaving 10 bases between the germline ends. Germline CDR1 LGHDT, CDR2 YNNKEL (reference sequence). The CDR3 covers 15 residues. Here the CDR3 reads CASSPGTRSGNTIYF. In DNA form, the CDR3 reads TGTGCCAGCAGCCCCGGGACACGCTCTGGAAACACCATATATTTT.

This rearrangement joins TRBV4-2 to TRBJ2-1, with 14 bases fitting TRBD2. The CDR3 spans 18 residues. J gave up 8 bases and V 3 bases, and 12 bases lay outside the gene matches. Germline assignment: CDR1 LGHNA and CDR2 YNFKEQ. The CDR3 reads CASSQFKSGTSGRDEQFF. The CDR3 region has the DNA TGTGCCAGCAGCCAGTTCAAATCCGGGACTAGCGGGAGAGATGAGCAGTTCTTC.

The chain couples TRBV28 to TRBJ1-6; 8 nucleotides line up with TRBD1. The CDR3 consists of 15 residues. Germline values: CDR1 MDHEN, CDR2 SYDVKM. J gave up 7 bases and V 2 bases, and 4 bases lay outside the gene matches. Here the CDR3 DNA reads TGTGCCAGCAGTTTAGGGGACAGGCGGAATTCACCCCTCCACTTT. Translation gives CASSLGDRRNSPLHF. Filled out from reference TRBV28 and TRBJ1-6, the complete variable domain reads DVKVTQSSRYLVKRTGEKVFLECVQDMDHENMFWYRQDPGLGLRLIYFSYDVKMKEKGDIPEGYSVSREKKERFSLILESASTNQTSMYLCASSLGDRRNSPLHFGNGTRLTVT.